Shown below are 17 T cell receptor beta chains from a single sample sequenced in a study of response to subunit inactivated influenza vaccine. TCRdb re-called the RT-PCR reads with MiXCR, one entry per CDR3 protein. The data show some 500,000 distinct CDR3 sequences, approximately 17% seen once. The source was CD4+ T cells sorted from PBMCs, collected around 25 months after vaccination. The receptor source for this set is a man aged 50 to 69 who received an inactivated influenza vaccine.

The table lists this clonotype with many counts. The V gene is TRBV6-1, the J gene TRBJ2-1, with D perhaps matching TRBD2 (5 bases). V was shortened by 8 bases and J by 3 bases, with 14 bases between the two germline ends. In germline, CDR1 is MNHNS, CDR2 SASEGT. The CDR3 extends over 14 amino acids. The CDR3 sequence is CASGRGSSYNEQFF. CDR3 coding DNA: TGTGCCAGCGGCAGAGGGAGCAGCTACAATGAGCAGTTCTTC.

In this sample, this clonotype turned up a few times. The chain recombines TRBV5-1 with TRBJ2-5; D is possibly TRBD2 (5 bases). The CDR3 has 13 amino acids. The germline V gene has CDR1 SGHRS and CDR2 YFSETQ. Trimming took 2 bases from V and 5 from J, leaving 10 bases between them. The CDR3 loop is CASSLRQRETQYF. DNA of the CDR3: TGCGCCAGCAGCTTAAGGCAGCGGGAGACCCAGTACTTC.

This clonotype was counted a few times. This sequence joins TRBV18 and TRBJ2-7; 10 bases map to TRBD2. The CDR3 length is 14 residues. V was clipped by 3 bases and J by 5 bases; unmatched bases: 4. Germline V gene data show CDR1 as KGHSH and CDR2 as LQKENI. The CDR3 DNA reads TGTGCCAGCTCACCGTCTAGCGGGAGCGACGAGCAGTACTTC. Encoded protein: CASSPSSGSDEQYF.

Only a few counts were recorded for this clonotype. The rearrangement joins TRBV20-1 to TRBJ1-5; D perhaps matches TRBD1 (5 bases). The V gene lost 6 bases and the J gene lost 9 bases, with 15 bases spanning the gap. CDR3 length: 12 amino acids. From germline, CDR1 is DFQATT and CDR2 SNEGSKA (reference sequence). The CDR3: CSAAGRGRPQHF. As DNA, the CDR3 is TGCAGTGCCGCCGGACGGGGCCGGCCCCAGCATTTT.

The chain combines TRBV18 with TRBJ1-2; D not resolved. Germline loops: CDR1 KGHSH, CDR2 LQKENI. The CDR3 totals 16 residues. Trimming left V 6 bases short and J 1 base short, with 18 bases between. The CDR3: CASSQRSAGHNYGYTF. The CDR3 DNA reads as TGTGCCAGCTCCCAACGTTCGGCAGGCCATAACTATGGCTACACCTTC.

This clonotype was seen more than once but under ten times. J is TRBJ2-7 and V is TRBV11-1; 8 nucleotides align to TRBD1. This CDR3 has 19 amino acids. V shed 0 bases and J 0 bases; nucleotides not matched to a gene: 13. Per germline, CDR1 SGHAT and CDR2 FQDESV (reference sequence). Here the CDR3 reads CASSLATGVLPWSSYEQYF. CDR3 DNA sequence: TGTGCCAGCAGCTTAGCGACAGGGGTCCTTCCTTGGTCCTCCTACGAGCAGTACTTC.

The V and J genes are TRBV7-3 and TRBJ2-3; TRBD1 matches 10 bases. Trimming removed 5 bases from V and 1 base from J; junction bases left unmatched: 3. The CDR3 extends over 15 amino acids. Germline V gene data show CDR1 as SGHTA and CDR2 as FQGTGA. CDR3 DNA: TGTGCCAGCAGCAAGACAGGGGGCGGCACAGATACGCAGTATTTT. This codes for CASSKTGGGTDTQYF.

The chain links TRBV10-3 to TRBJ2-7, with 14 bases matching TRBD2. The V and J ends lost 4 bases and 7 bases, in that order; junction bases with no gene match: 12. The CDR3 runs 17 residues. The V gene's germline CDR1 is ENHRY and CDR2 SYGVKD. The CDR3, as DNA: TGTGCCATCAGTGGCCCCGGGACTAGCGGGAGTTCGGGTGAGCAGTACTTC. Protein sequence: CAISGPGTSGSSGEQYF.

The V call is TRBV7-9, the J call TRBJ2-7; D may correspond to TRBD1 or TRBD2 (7 bases each). There are 16 residues in the CDR3. Trimming shortened V by 5 bases and J by 3 bases, and 20 bases separated the two germline ends. Germline assignment: CDR1 SEHNR and CDR2 FQNEAQ (reference sequence). CDR3 sequence reads: CASSQRGGGGFYEQYF. The CDR3 DNA sequence: TGTGCCAGCAGCCAAAGAGGGGGCGGGGGATTCTACGAGCAGTACTTC.

This clonotype was counted ten times or more. The V gene is TRBV20-1, the J gene TRBJ2-7, with 8 bases lining up with TRBD1. Germline V CDR1 and CDR2: DFQATT, SNEGSKA (reference sequence). J lost 0 bases, V lost 1 base, and 8 bases had no gene match. This CDR3 has 16 amino acids. The CDR3 is CSARVIRDRTSYEQYF. The CDR3 DNA reads as TGCAGTGCTAGAGTAATCCGGGACAGGACCTCCTACGAGCAGTACTTC.

The rearrangement joins TRBV20-1 to TRBJ2-7; D possibly corresponds to TRBD2 (6 bases). The CDR3 runs to 17 residues. Looked up from germline, CDR1 is DFQATT and CDR2 is SNEGSKA (reference sequence). Trimming pared 3 bases from V and 4 bases from J, leaving 25 bases between. The CDR3 sequence: CSARNPKAVAEPYEQYF. CDR3 sequence (DNA): TGCAGTGCTAGGAACCCGAAGGCGGTAGCGGAACCTTACGAGCAGTACTTC.

This clonotype was picked up many times. CDR3 coding DNA: TGCAGCGTTACCGGGACAGGTTCCTACGAGCAGTACTTC. Its translation: CSVTGTGSYEQYF. The rearrangement joins TRBV29-1 to TRBJ2-7; 8 nucleotides match TRBD1. This CDR3 comprises 13 residues. V lost 5 bases to trimming and J lost 1 base; unmatched junction nucleotides: 4. Germline lookup yields CDR1 SQVTM and CDR2 ANQGSEA.

The rearrangement links TRBV6-5 to TRBJ2-3, with TRBD1 matching over 9 bases. The CDR3 totals 14 residues. V dropped 4 bases and J dropped 4; count of bases not matched to a gene: 3. Germline loops: CDR1 MNHEY, CDR2 SVGAGI. The CDR3 is CASSWDRASDTQYF. CDR3 nucleotide sequence: TGTGCCAGCAGTTGGGACAGGGCGTCAGATACGCAGTATTTT.

This clonotype has just a few counts. This sequence joins TRBV7-2 and TRBJ2-7; 8 positions agree with TRBD1. CDR3 length equals 17 residues. J was trimmed by 0 bases and V by 5 bases; bases with no gene match: 12. In germline, CDR1 is SGHTA, CDR2 FQGNSA. The CDR3 DNA sequence: TGTGCCAGCAGCCCCCTCTCCGGGACAGGCCTCTCCTACGAGCAGTACTTC. Its protein is CASSPLSGTGLSYEQYF.

This clonotype occurred many times. The chain recombines TRBV10-3 with TRBJ2-1; 9 positions agree with TRBD2. V dropped 2 bases and J dropped 12; count of bases not matched to a gene: 2. Germline V gives CDR1 ENHRY, CDR2 SYGVKD. There are 12 residues in the CDR3. The CDR3 here is CAISEPAGGQFF. CDR3 DNA sequence: TGTGCCATCAGTGAGCCAGCGGGAGGGCAGTTCTTC.

There are a few counts of this clonotype. The genes are TRBV12-3 or TRBV12-4 and TRBJ2-2, with 12 bases lining up with TRBD1. The ends lost 5 bases at V and 4 bases at J; junction bases unmatched: 14. The CDR3 is made up of 19 amino acids. This CDR3 is CASSGAGTGGGGVTGELFF. DNA of the CDR3: TGTGCCAGCAGTGGGGCCGGGACAGGGGGCGGAGGGGTCACCGGGGAGCTGTTTTTT.

J is TRBJ1-4 and V is TRBV12-3 or TRBV12-4, with D maybe TRBD1 (5 bases). Trimming pared 6 bases from V and 8 bases from J, leaving 13 bases between. The CDR3 contains 13 residues. The DNA for the CDR3 is TGTGCCAGCAGCTTTGGGGACCAGGAAAAACTGTTTTTT. Protein: CASSFGDQEKLFF.